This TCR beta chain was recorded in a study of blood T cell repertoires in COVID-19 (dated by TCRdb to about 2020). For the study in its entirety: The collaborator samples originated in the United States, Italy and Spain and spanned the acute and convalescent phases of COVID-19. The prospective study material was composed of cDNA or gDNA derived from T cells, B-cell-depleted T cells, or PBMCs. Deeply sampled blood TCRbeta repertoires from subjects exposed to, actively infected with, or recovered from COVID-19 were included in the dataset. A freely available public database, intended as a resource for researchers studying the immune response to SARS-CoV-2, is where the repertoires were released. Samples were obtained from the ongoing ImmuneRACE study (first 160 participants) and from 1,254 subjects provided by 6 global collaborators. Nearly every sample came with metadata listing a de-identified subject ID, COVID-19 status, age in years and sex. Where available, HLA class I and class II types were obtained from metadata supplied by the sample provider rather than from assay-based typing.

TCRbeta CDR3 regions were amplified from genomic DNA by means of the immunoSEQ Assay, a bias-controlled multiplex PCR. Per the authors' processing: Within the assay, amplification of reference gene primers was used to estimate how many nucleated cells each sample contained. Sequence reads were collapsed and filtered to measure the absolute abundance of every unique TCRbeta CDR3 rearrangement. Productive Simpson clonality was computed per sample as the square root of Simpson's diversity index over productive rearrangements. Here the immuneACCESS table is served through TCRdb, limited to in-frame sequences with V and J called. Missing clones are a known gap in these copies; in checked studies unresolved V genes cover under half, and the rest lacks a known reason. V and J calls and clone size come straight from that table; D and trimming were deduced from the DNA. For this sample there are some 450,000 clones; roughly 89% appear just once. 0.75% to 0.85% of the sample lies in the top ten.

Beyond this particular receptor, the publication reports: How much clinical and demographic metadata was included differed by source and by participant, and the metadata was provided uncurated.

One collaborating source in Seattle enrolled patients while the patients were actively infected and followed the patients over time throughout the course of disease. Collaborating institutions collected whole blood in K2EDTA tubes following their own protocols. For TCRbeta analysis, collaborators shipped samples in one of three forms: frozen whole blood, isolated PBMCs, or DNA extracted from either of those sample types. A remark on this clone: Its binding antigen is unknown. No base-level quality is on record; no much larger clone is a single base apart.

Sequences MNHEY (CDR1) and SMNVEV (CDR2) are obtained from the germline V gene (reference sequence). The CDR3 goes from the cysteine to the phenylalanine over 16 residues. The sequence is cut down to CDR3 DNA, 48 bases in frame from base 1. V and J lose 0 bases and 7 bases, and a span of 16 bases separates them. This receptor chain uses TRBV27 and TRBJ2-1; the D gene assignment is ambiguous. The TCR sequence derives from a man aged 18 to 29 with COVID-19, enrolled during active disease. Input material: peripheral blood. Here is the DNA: TGTGCCAGCAGTTTATCATCCATCGGGTTTTCAAATGAGCAGTTCTTC. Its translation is CASSLSSIGFSNEQFF.